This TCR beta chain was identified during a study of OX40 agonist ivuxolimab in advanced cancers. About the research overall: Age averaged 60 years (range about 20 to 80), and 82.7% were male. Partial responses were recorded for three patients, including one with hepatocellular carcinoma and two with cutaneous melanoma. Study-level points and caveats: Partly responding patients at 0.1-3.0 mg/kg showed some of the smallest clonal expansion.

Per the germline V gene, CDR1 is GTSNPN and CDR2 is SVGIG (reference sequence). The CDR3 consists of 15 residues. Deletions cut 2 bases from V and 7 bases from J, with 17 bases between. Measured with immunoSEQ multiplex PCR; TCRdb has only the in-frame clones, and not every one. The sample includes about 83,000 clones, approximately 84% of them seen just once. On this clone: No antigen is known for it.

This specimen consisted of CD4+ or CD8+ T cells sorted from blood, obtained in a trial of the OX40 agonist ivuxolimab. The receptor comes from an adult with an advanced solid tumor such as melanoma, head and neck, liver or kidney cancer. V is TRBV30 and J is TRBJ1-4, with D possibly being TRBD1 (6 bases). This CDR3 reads CAWSPSGTRPEKLFF. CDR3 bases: TGTGCCTGGAGTCCATCCGGGACAAGACCTGAAAAACTGTTTTTT.